This T cell receptor beta chain was found in a study of blood T cells in healthy people across ages. Remarks on this clonotype: The antigen remains undetermined.

Then a second PCR, running about 6 to 11 cycles, was carried out with a sample-barcoded 5' primer and a J-beta primer mix. In TCRdb, the 5' RACE reads were re-called with MiXCR into one record per CDR3 protein. Here the sample spans hundreds of thousands of distinct CDR3 sequences, 22% being singletons. Extraction of total RNA produced a minimum of 6 micrograms from each sample. Study-level points and caveats: Older age coincided with a roughly linear decline in TCR beta diversity per million T cells. Relative to aged donors, long-lived donors carried more naive CD4+ cells and displayed higher diversity.

The sample consisted of blood. This TCR was sampled from a man between 65 and 85 years old in good health.

The chain's CDR3 is CASRVGAGTDTQYF. The CDR3 nucleotides are TGTGCCAGTAGGGTCGGGGCAGGCACAGATACGCAGTATTTT. The chain links TRBV19 to TRBJ2-3; possibly TRBD1 or TRBD2 for D (5 bases each). The CDR3 is made up of 14 amino acids. Germline CDR1 LNHDA, CDR2 SQIVND (reference sequence). V lost 6 bases, J lost 1 base, and 11 bases lay in between.